The 10 T cell receptor beta chains below were found in one sample sequenced in a study of CD8+ T cells in alopecia areata. Specified treatment: oral pan-JAK inhibitor, 5-10 mg twice daily. RNA was isolated and reverse transcribed to cDNA, the sequencing template. Clones were sequenced by immunoSEQ multiplex PCR, and TCRdb holds only the in-frame ones, with some missing. The table records about 220,000 clones, under 75% of them present only once. Sequenced material: CD4+ T cells sorted from blood, taken at week 4, from a patient treated with tofacitinib. These receptors came from a human donor with alopecia areata.

The gene calls are TRBV7-6 and TRBJ1-1, with a possible D match to TRBD1 (6 bases). There are 19 residues in the CDR3. Germline CDR1 is SGHVS and CDR2 is FNYEAQ. Trimming took off 4 bases at V and 9 bases at J, with 33 bases between the two ends. CDR3 residues: CASSSLRGGGGIRHIKAFF. In DNA form, the CDR3 reads TGTGCCAGCAGCTCTCTTCGTGGGGGCGGAGGAATCCGGCATATTAAAGCTTTCTTT.

This clone appeared many times. V usage is TRBV30 and J usage is TRBJ1-6; 8 bases line up with TRBD1. The length of the CDR3 is 13 residues. Germline V gene data show CDR1 as GTSNPN and CDR2 as SVGIG (reference sequence). J was trimmed by 6 bases and V by 8 bases; bases with no gene match: 6. The CDR3 DNA reads TGTGCCGTAGACAGGGGAAGTAATTCACCCCTCCACTTT. As protein: CAVDRGSNSPLHF.

As DNA, the CDR3 is TGTGCCAGTTCAGACCAGATCCAAGAGACCCAGTACTTC. It specifies CASSDQIQETQYF. V usage is TRBV19 and J usage is TRBJ2-5, with D unclear. The CDR3 length is 13 residues. CDR1 and CDR2 from the germline V gene are LNHDA and SQIVND (reference sequence). Trimming stripped 8 bases from V and 1 base from J, with 11 bases between.

This clone appeared a single time. V is TRBV11-3 and J is TRBJ2-3; 8 bases align to TRBD2. J lost 6 bases, V lost 1 base, and 9 bases had no gene match. Germline V gene lookup returns CDR1 SGHNT and CDR2 YENEEA. The CDR3 runs 16 residues. In DNA, the CDR3 is TGTGCCAGCAGCTTAGGAACAAGCGGGGGAGTGGATACGCAGTATTTT. Translating gives CASSLGTSGGVDTQYF.

The rearrangement links TRBV2 to TRBJ2-5; D perhaps matches TRBD2 (6 bases). CDR3 size: 12 residues. V shed 10 bases and J shed 5 bases, with 14 bases lying between them. Germline CDR1 reads SNHLY; CDR2 reads FYNNEI. The CDR3 loop is CANGGLGETQYF. The DNA for the CDR3 is TGTGCCAACGGAGGGTTGGGGGAGACCCAGTACTTC.

Here the CDR3 reads CASSYSWAGANVLTF. In DNA form, the CDR3 reads TGTGCCAGCAGTTACTCGTGGGCTGGGGCCAACGTCCTGACTTTC. The rearrangement joins TRBV6-5 to TRBJ2-6, with D hard to call. The CDR3 length is 15 residues. Germline V gene data show CDR1 as MNHEY and CDR2 as SVGAGI. Trimming left V 0 bases short and J 2 bases short, with 5 bases between.

A word on this clone: Other DNA sequences within the sample encode an identical CDR3. The rearrangement links TRBV5-4 to TRBJ1-5; no firm D call. In germline, CDR1 is SGHNT, CDR2 YYREEE (reference sequence). V lost 0 bases and J 1 base, leaving 2 bases between the germline ends. The CDR3 consists of 13 residues. The CDR3 protein is CASSLDSNQPQHF. CDR3 in DNA: TGTGCCAGCAGCTTGGACAGCAATCAGCCCCAGCATTTT.

With respect to this clone: Different DNA sequences within this sample yield the same CDR3. The CDR3: CSARTGENGYTF. The CDR3 bases are TGCAGCGCCCGGACAGGGGAGAATGGCTACACCTTC. The gene calls are TRBV29-1 and TRBJ1-2; 9 positions match TRBD1. V lost 7 bases and J lost 6; bases outside the gene matches: 6. The CDR3 has 12 residues. Germline assignment: CDR1 SQVTM and CDR2 ANQGSEA.

This clone was seen many times. The chain recombines TRBV28 with TRBJ2-4, with D possibly TRBD1 on 7 matching bases. Germline V gene lookup returns CDR1 MDHEN and CDR2 SYDVKM. The ends were cut back, 2 bases at V and 0 bases at J, with 11 bases in the middle. The CDR3 extends over 16 amino acids. The CDR3 sequence is CASSLRQGLAKNIQYF. CDR3 DNA: TGTGCCAGCAGTTTACGACAGGGACTAGCCAAAAACATTCAGTACTTC.

Ten or more counts support this clone. Other DNA variants within this sample encode the same CDR3. The chain recombines TRBV30 with TRBJ2-7; D not certain. CDR1 and CDR2 from the germline V gene are GTSNPN and SVGIG (reference sequence). CDR3 size: 12 residues. Trimming left V 3 bases short and J 0 bases short, with 6 bases between. The CDR3 DNA is TGTGCCTGGAGAGATGTCTCCTACGAGCAGTACTTC. As protein: CAWRDVSYEQYF.